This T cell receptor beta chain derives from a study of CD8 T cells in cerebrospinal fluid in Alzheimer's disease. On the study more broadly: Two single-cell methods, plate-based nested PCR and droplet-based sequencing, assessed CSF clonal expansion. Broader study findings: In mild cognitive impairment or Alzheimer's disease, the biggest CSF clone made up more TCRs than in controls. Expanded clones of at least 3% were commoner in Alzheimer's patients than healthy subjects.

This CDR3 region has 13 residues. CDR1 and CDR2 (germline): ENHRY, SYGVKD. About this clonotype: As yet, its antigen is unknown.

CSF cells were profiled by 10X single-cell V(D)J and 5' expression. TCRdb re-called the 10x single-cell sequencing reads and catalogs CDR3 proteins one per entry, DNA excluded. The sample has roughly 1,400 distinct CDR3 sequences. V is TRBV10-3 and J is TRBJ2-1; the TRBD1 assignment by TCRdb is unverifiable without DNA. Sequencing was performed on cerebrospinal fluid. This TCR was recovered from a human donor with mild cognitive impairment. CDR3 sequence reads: CAIGQGATGEQFF.